This TCR beta chain was sequenced during a study of PD-1 blockade in classical Hodgkin lymphoma. Study as a whole: On a schedule of every 2 weeks, patients received nivolumab 3 mg/kg intravenously.

Whole-study results and caveats: Lower baseline TCR diversity marked trial partial responders and progressors. Reported findings placed baseline TCR diversity lower in newly diagnosed patients (compared with healthy donors). The study found that TCR diversity rose significantly by C4D1 in CD4+ but not CD8+ cells.

The assay was immunoSEQ multiplex PCR, and TCRdb's table has in-frame clones only and misses some. The sample lists about 35,000 clones; 90% were seen once. This clone was counted once. Antigen unknown. Exposure to brentuximab vedotin varied, and each patient had relapsed following autologous stem cell transplantation. Negative selection with magnetic separation was used to purify CD4+ T cells from thawed PBMCs. V lost 4 bases and J 4 bases, leaving 20 bases between the germline ends. The CDR3 covers 16 residues. Germline V gene data show CDR1 as SGDLS and CDR2 as YYNGEE. The TCR sequence derives from a human donor with classical Hodgkin lymphoma. The specimen was CD4+ T cells from blood, collected at baseline. The genes are TRBV9 and TRBJ1-2; D perhaps matches TRBD1 (6 bases). The CDR3 nucleotides read TGTGCCAGCAGCCCCCAGGTTGGGCAGGGGAGCTATGGCTACACCTTC. Protein product: CASSPQVGQGSYGYTF. The variable domain in full, completed from reference TRBV9 and TRBJ1-2, reads DSGVTQTPKHLITATGQRVTLRCSPRSGDLSVYWYQQSLDQGLQFLIQYYNGEERAKGNILERFSAQQFPDLHSELNLSSLELGDSALYFCASSPQVGQGSYGYTFGSGTRLTVV.